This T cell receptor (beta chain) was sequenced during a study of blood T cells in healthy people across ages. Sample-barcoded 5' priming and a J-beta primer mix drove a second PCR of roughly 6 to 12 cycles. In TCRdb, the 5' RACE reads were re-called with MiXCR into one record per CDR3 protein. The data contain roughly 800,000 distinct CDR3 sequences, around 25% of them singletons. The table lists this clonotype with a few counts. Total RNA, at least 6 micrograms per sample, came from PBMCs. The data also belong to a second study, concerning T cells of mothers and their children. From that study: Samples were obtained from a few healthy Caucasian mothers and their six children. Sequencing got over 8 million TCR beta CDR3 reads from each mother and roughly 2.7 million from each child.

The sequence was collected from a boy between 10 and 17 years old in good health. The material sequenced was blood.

The CDR3 loop reads CSASHTGVISYEQYF. CDR3 DNA: TGCAGTGCTAGCCACACAGGGGTTATCTCCTACGAGCAGTACTTC. The chain recombines TRBV20-1 with TRBJ2-7, with TRBD1 matching over 7 bases. Germline CDR1 and CDR2: DFQATT and SNEGSKA (reference sequence). Trimming took 3 bases from V and 0 from J; bases not matched to a gene: 8. CDR3 length equals 15 residues.